What follows describes a single T cell receptor (beta chain). Its binding antigen is unknown. No much larger clone exists at a distance of one base, and base qualities are not known. The cohort was made up of about 670 healthy bone marrow donors. At the time of sampling, all cohort members were nominally healthy, though unrecorded immune exposures were likely present. The donor tested CMV seropositive and was one of the 289 seropositive cohort members. Each donor provided a peripheral blood sample, and peripheral blood mononuclear cells were used for TCR beta sequencing. Genomic DNA extraction from the blood cell samples was performed with the Qiagen DNeasy Blood Extraction Kit. The method behind the library was the immunoSEQ multiplex PCR assay. For the multiplex PCR, a mixture combining 60 forward primers for TCR Vbeta segments and 13 reverse primers for TCR Jbeta segments was used. Amplification of the CDR3 region of rearranged TCR beta genes was performed with a multiplex PCR assay on genomic DNA. Amplified TCR beta libraries were sequenced as 87-base-pair reads on the Illumina HiSeq System. As for how the authors treated the data: In a later analysis, some 80 million unique TCR beta chains were counted across the 650 to 700 repertoires, and roughly 11 million of these chains were shared by at least two donors. Raw reads were error-corrected and collapsed into unique sequences with a nearest-neighbor algorithm that merged closely related sequences to remove PCR and sequencing errors. To assign V, D and J gene segments, CDR3 sequences were aligned to IMGT reference sequences. For a sequence to be retained, at least a six-nucleotide match to both a V gene segment and a J gene segment was required. Rearrangements were called productive when the CDR3 lacked stop codons and stayed in frame with V and J; all others were non-productive. CDR3 was defined by IMGT convention, running from the second conserved V-encoded cysteine to the conserved J-encoded phenylalanine. The earlier analysis of roughly 590 of the donors excluded sequences that lacked an unambiguous match to a single V gene segment. In an earlier analysis of around 590 of the donors, a V segment was called functional when productive rearrangements were above 56.7%, and segregating when the standard deviation between donors exceeded 5%. A statistical classification framework was built to diagnose cytomegalovirus status from the catalog of TCR beta chain sequences. A later analysis assigned V and J genes by comparing TCR nucleotide sequences with IMGT/GENE-DB human TR gene sequences. Using the TCRdist pipeline, a later analysis assigned CDR3 sequences along with most-parsimonious VDJ recombination scenarios. A later analysis defined each TCR beta chain by its CDR3 amino acid sequence plus V-gene family, and excluded reads lacking a unique V-gene family. To address suspected cross-contamination and a sequencing artifact, a later analysis removed around 600 highly shared, low-generation-probability nucleotide sequences. A later analysis calculated a clonal expansion index for each public chain from normalized within-repertoire ranks of inferred template counts. A later analysis computed generation probabilities with a VDJ recombination model fitted to out-of-frame rearrangements, and checked the results against IGoR. In a later analysis, TCR-TCR, TCR-HLA and TCR-CMV co-occurrence was scored with hypergeometric tests, and a repertoire-size bias correction was applied to TCR pairs. A later analysis estimated false discovery rates by permuting HLA or CMV assignments 20 times. In a later analysis, co-occurring TCRs were grouped using DBSCAN, with TCRdist sequence similarity added in when clustering inside HLA-allele-positive subsets. Co-occurrence clustering excluded repertoires with fewer than 30,000 or more than 120,000 public chains, plus five with anomalous nucleotide sharing. TCRdb limited this immuneACCESS table to in-frame rearrangements with V and J called. A share of clones is missing; checked studies link under half to unresolved V genes, and the rest is unexplained. D and trimming were read from the DNA, whereas the V and J calls and clone size are those reported in that table. A total of about 160,000 clones appear in this sample, 65% to 80% of them only once. The ten largest clones capture roughly 4.5% of the sample.

This specimen comes from a study of cytomegalovirus exposure and HLA in healthy donors (dated by TCRdb to between 2016 and 2019). In the study overall: An earlier analysis of some 600 of the donors reported approximately 260 Gb of sequence data and 95 million to 140 million unique TCR beta sequences obtained from about 180 million T cells. To predict cytomegalovirus infection status, the study brought together high-throughput TCR immunosequencing, statistical association of individual TCRs with disease status, and machine learning. HLA typing covered class I and class II loci at four-digit resolution. Roughly 300 gigabases of sequencing data and 80 million or so unique TCR sequences were included in an early release covering 550 to 800 HLA-typed donors. The T cell repertoires of around 670 subjects were profiled by immunosequencing and related to cytomegalovirus serostatus. Donor age, sex, ethnicity and CMV serostatus were compiled alongside the repertoire data. A later genetic analysis took genome-wide SNP genotypes for about 55% of the 666 donors and used that subset as a discovery cohort. Across roughly 420 genotyped donors of the cohort, an average of about 220,000 unique TCR beta nucleotide sequences per donor were sequenced, and roughly 17% of those sequences were non-productive. The aim of the study was to test whether cataloging public T cell receptors could identify signatures of past pathogen exposure. Rather than using new phenotypic data, the later analysis identified candidate immune exposures from TCR beta sequences and from how often those sequences occurred across donors. All discovery cohort repertoires had been generated on a single sequencing platform. Of the roughly 390 genotyped donors, 75% to 85% were placed in the genetic ancestry cluster associated with self-reported Caucasian donors. The number of donors typed differed by locus, with roughly 629-640 for A, B, C, DRB1 and DQB1, 522 for DQA1, nearly 610 for DPA1, and around 450 for DPB1. An earlier analysis of around 540 of the donors applied high-throughput TCR beta sequencing to assess whether each TCR beta V gene segment acted as functional or pseudogenic. A later analysis re-analyzed previously published TCR beta repertoires from approximately 670 donors and added high-resolution HLA genotyping to study TCR occurrence patterns. Several DR-DQ haplotypes were treated as single units for association and clustering because of strong linkage in the cohort. In addition to the first cohort of 666 subjects, a separate validation cohort of 120 different subjects was used.

Here is what the overall study found, with its caveats: Assigning TCR associations to individual alleles was difficult when HLA alleles, especially DR and DQ, strongly co-occurred. The sequencing pipeline was judged likely to have produced a cluster of highly shared sequence variants as a technical artifact. In a later analysis, several top co-occurrence clusters were reported to appear linked to parvovirus B19, influenza, CMV and Epstein-Barr virus. In a later analysis, more than 15,000 TCR beta sequences were associated with specific HLA alleles at a false discovery rate of 0.05. Across donors, most TCR sequences were observed very rarely, whereas some public TCRs were present in many individuals. A further reported finding was that TCR beta sequences accurately predicted the HLA-A and HLA-B alleles for most subjects in the first cohort. A later analysis found that TCR association rates varied across HLA loci, with DRB1 alleles showing the most associated TCRs and HLA-C alleles the fewest. Linkage disequilibrium might explain the correlated functional status among segregating V segments, but an unknown experimental factor could not be ruled out. In this cohort, only TCR beta chains were sequenced, and detectable features were limited by the absence of alpha or paired-chain data. The presence/absence analyses assumed that sequencing depth was roughly uniform across donors, and that assumption may not be true. A later analysis found that most CMV-associated TCR beta chains appeared HLA-restricted, with HLA associations seemingly driven largely by CMV exposure. The authors suggested that the approach could potentially be generalized to other disease states and immunological phenotypes. For the cohort, immune exposure information was limited to CMV serostatus. Cytomegalovirus status was reported to be diagnosed by the classifier with high specificity and sensitivity in both the original and validation cohorts. HLA typing was unavailable for some donors at each locus, so association tests used only the typed subset. V-gene and J-gene trimming of TCR beta chains was associated with a missense DCLRE1C variant in a later genetic analysis, and the association was replicated in an independent cohort. In vitro tests confirmed that three of the cytomegalovirus-associated TCR beta chains recognize cytomegalovirus antigens. In the study, some 180 TCR beta chains were listed as associated with cytomegalovirus. Broadly in line with IMGT annotations, most TCR beta V segments showed up in productive rearrangements about 90% or about 30% of the time in an earlier analysis of roughly 590 of the donors. Because counts were too low, more than 15 rarely observed V segments, including chromosome 9 orphons, were left out of the earlier analysis of 500 to 750 of the donors. In a later analysis, HLA-associated TCR beta chains showed more clonal expansion and lower generation probabilities than non-associated chains that were equally common. In a later genetic analysis, fewer N-insertions in productive TCRs were reported among donors in an Asian-associated ancestry cluster than the roughly 700-donor mean.

The TCR originated in a man aged 18 to 29 in good health and CMV-seropositive. Sequencing was done on a sample of PBMCs.

The CDR3 amino acid sequence is: CASSYYEVQPQHF. At the DNA level, the sequence is TGTGCCAGCAGTTACTACGAGGTCCAGCCCCAGCATTTT. The rearrangement combines TRBV6-6 with TRBJ1-5; too little of a D gene remains to name it. V gives up 1 base and J gives up 7 bases, and the segment between their germline ends measures 8 bases. The CDR3 sequence holds 13 residues, the cysteine and phenylalanine included. The DNA shown is the 39-base CDR3, in frame from base 1. The germline V gene encodes CDR1 MNHNY and CDR2 SVGAGI (reference sequence).